This T cell receptor (beta chain) was sequenced for a study of early T cells in non-severe SARS-CoV-2 infection. Trimming stripped 7 bases from V and 0 bases from J, with 8 bases between. The CDR3 is 13 residues long. CDR1 is PRHDT and CDR2 is FYEKMQ in the germline V gene (reference sequence). TCRdb fed the 5' RACE reads into MiXCR, producing one record per CDR3 protein. Of over 45,000 distinct CDR3 sequences in the sample, 5.5% to 6.5% are singletons; the top ten hold 4.5% to 5.5%. The sample holds many counts of this clonotype. Its antigen is as yet unknown. General observations from the study: VDJdb matching, biased toward anti-spike CD8 responses, missed private and CD4 specificities.

Sequencing input: whole blood. This sequence originates from an adult who was a healthcare worker with PCR-confirmed SARS-CoV-2 infection or an uninfected control (not recorded which). V usage is TRBV13 and J usage is TRBJ2-3; either TRBD1 or TRBD2 may fit D (5 bases each). The CDR3 DNA follows: TGTGCCAGCACCGAGGGGAGCACAGATACGCAGTATTTT. This gives the protein CASTEGSTDTQYF.